These 10 T cell receptor beta chains originate from one sample sequenced in a study of T-cell memory formation after mild COVID-19. TCRdb fed the 5' RACE reads into MiXCR, producing one record per CDR3 protein. The table shows roughly 580,000 distinct CDR3 sequences, with approximately 18% occurring only once. Sequencing was carried out using PBMCs or a T cell subset sorted from them (not recorded which). The source is an adult woman who had mild COVID-19 (a few samples of this study predate the infection). Cell type and time point are not known.

The CDR3 bases are TGTGCCAGTACTCCAGACAGCTCTTACAATCAGCCCCAGCATTTT. It yields the protein CASTPDSSYNQPQHF. The chain recombines TRBV19 with TRBJ1-5; D might be TRBD1 (5 bases). The CDR3 loop spans 15 amino acids. Germline assignment: CDR1 LNHDA and CDR2 SQIVND (reference sequence). V was clipped by 7 bases and J by 3 bases, with 16 bases between them.

Only a few counts were recorded for this clonotype. The chain is built from TRBV2 and TRBJ1-5; D unresolved. This CDR3 has 17 amino acids. The germline V gene encodes CDR1 SNHLY and CDR2 FYNNEI. The V gene lost 8 bases and the J gene lost 4 bases, with 24 bases spanning the gap. CDR3 nucleotide sequence: TGTGCCAGCTATCGCGGGATTGGCGGCGAGAAGAATCAGCCCCAGCATTTT. Its protein is CASYRGIGGEKNQPQHF.

The chain has TRBV5-1 and TRBJ2-1; TRBD2 might be the D (6 bases). V gave up 0 bases and J gave up 7 bases, with 11 bases separating them. The CDR3 spans 14 residues. Germline assignment: CDR1 SGHRS and CDR2 YFSETQ. CDR3 bases: TGCGCCAGCAGCTTGGATTCCGCGGGGAATGAGCAGTTCTTC. This codes for CASSLDSAGNEQFF.

This clonotype has a handful of counts. V gene TRBV4-1 combines with J gene TRBJ1-4, with D unclear. CDR3 size: 16 residues. Germline values: CDR1 MGHRA, CDR2 YSYEKL. Trimming took off 0 bases at V and 2 bases at J, with 10 bases between the two ends. The CDR3 region has the DNA TGCGCCAGCAGCCAAGATCGGGGAGGCACTAATGAAAAACTGTTTTTT. It yields the protein CASSQDRGGTNEKLFF.

This clonotype was counted between two and nine times. The chain links TRBV12-3 or TRBV12-4 to TRBJ1-2, with TRBD1 identical over 9 bases. Trimming removed 6 bases from V and 7 bases from J; junction bases left unmatched: 6. CDR3 length: 13 residues. The CDR3 sequence: CASSPKTGGGYTF. The CDR3 DNA is TGTGCCAGCAGCCCTAAGACAGGGGGTGGCTACACCTTC.

This clonotype was seen a few times. The J gene is TRBJ2-3, the V gene TRBV5-5, with TRBD1 as a possible D gene (6 bases). CDR3 length: 15 amino acids. V dropped 4 bases and J dropped 2 bases, with 14 bases sitting between them. The V gene's germline CDR1 is SGHKS and CDR2 YYEKEE (reference sequence). In DNA, the CDR3 is TGTGCCAGCAGCCATCGGGCAGGGGTCACAGATACGCAGTATTTT. Translating it yields CASSHRAGVTDTQYF.

This clonotype was counted between two and nine times. The CDR3 nucleotides read TGTGCCAGCAGCGGTAGACTAGCGGGAGATCCAGATACGCAGTATTTT. This translates into CASSGRLAGDPDTQYF. This rearrangement joins TRBV7-9 to TRBJ2-3; 12 bases line up with TRBD2. This CDR3 has 16 residues. From germline, CDR1 is SEHNR and CDR2 FQNEAQ (reference sequence). Trimming removed 5 bases from V and 4 bases from J; junction bases left unmatched: 7.

This clonotype was seen many times. This chain connects TRBV20-1 to TRBJ1-2, with 8 bases fitting TRBD1. The CDR3 has 15 residues. J lost 1 base, V lost 3 bases, and 7 bases had no gene match. Per germline, CDR1 DFQATT and CDR2 SNEGSKA (reference sequence). CDR3 loop: CSASSSGGNNYGYTF. Here the CDR3 DNA reads TGCAGTGCTAGTAGCTCAGGGGGCAATAACTATGGCTACACCTTC.

A few counts support this clonotype. The chain uses TRBV5-1 and TRBJ2-3; 11 bases line up with TRBD2. Per the germline V gene, CDR1 is SGHRS and CDR2 is YFSETQ. V gave up 3 bases and J gave up 3 bases; unmatched junction bases: 9. The CDR3 has 17 residues. The CDR3 protein is CASSSDPGTSGTDTQYF. The CDR3 DNA sequence: TGCGCCAGCAGCTCTGACCCCGGGACTAGCGGTACAGATACGCAGTATTTT.

CDR3 DNA sequence: TGTGCCAGCAGCGGGCAGGGCACTCAGCCCCAGCATTTT. Residues: CASSGQGTQPQHF. The chain joins TRBV13 to TRBJ1-5, with a weak D call TRBD1 (5 bases). The germline gives CDR1 PRHDT, CDR2 FYEKMQ (reference sequence). The CDR3 runs to 13 residues. Trimming shortened V by 5 bases and J by 6 bases, and 11 bases separated the two germline ends.